This entry lists 15 T cell receptor beta chains sequenced from one sample in a study of T cells in Graves' hyperthyroidism and ophthalmopathy. Amplification of TCR beta CDR3 regions used RNA as the template. Primed by the HTBI set, a first-round RT-PCR was run on the TCR CDR3. TCRdb reprocessed the multiplex PCR reads via MiXCR and lists one record per CDR3 protein. Of hundreds of thousands of distinct CDR3 sequences listed, roughly 20% are singletons. The sequenced material came from blood. The receptors shown here come from a man aged 25 to 40 with Graves' ophthalmopathy.

This clonotype has ten or more counts. This chain joins TRBV3-1 and TRBJ1-5; D not resolved. This CDR3 is 15 amino acids long. The V gene lost 2 bases and the J gene lost 7 bases, with 15 bases spanning the gap. Germline CDR1 reads LGHDT; CDR2 reads YNNKEL (reference sequence). CDR3 DNA: TGTGCCAGCAGCCAATCGAGAGGGCTGGGCCAGCCCCAGCATTTT. Translating gives CASSQSRGLGQPQHF.

Ten or more counts support this clonotype. The chain recombines TRBV11-2 with TRBJ2-3; 10 bases are a match to TRBD2. Germline V CDR1 and CDR2: SGHAT, FQNNGV. V shed 1 base and J 7 bases; nucleotides not matched to a gene: 17. The CDR3 has 19 amino acids. CDR3 nucleotides: TGTGCCAGCAGCTTAGGACGGTCGAGGCTAGCGGGAGAACGACATACGCAGTATTTT. It encodes CASSLGRSRLAGERHTQYF.

J is TRBJ2-7 and V is TRBV5-1; 7 bases agree with TRBD1. The CDR3 consists of 14 residues. Unmatched junction bases numbered 6, after V lost 0 bases and J lost 6 bases. CDR1 and CDR2 from the germline V gene are SGHRS and YFSETQ. The CDR3 sequence is CASSLETGSCEQYF. CDR3 sequence (DNA): TGCGCCAGCAGCTTGGAGACAGGGAGTTGCGAGCAGTACTTC.

This clonotype appeared a few times. The V gene is TRBV11-2, the J gene TRBJ2-1; no clear D. The DNA end favors TRBJ2-7, so the J call may be wrong. The CDR3 is 13 amino acids. Per the germline V gene, CDR1 is SGHAT and CDR2 is FQNNGV. The CDR3 sequence: CASSLEIQLEQYF. CDR3 sequence (DNA): TGTGCCAGCAGCTTAGAGATACAGCTTGAGCAGTACTTC.

In its sample, this clonotype was seen a few times. The chain recombines TRBV4-1 with TRBJ2-1; D remains ambiguous. The CDR3 contains 14 residues. The V end was cut by 7 bases, the J end by 0 bases, with 10 bases between. CDR1 is MGHRA and CDR2 is YSYEKL in the germline V gene. DNA of the CDR3: TGCGCCAGCAAAATAAGCAACTCCTACAATGAGCAGTTCTTC. Residues: CASKISNSYNEQFF.

The V call is TRBV6-2 or TRBV6-3, the J call TRBJ2-1, with a weak D call TRBD2 (5 bases). V dropped 2 bases and J dropped 10 bases, with 6 bases sitting between them. The CDR3 sequence is 11 residues long. The germline V gene has CDR1 MNHEY and CDR2 SVGEGT. CDR3 in amino acids: CASSYGGEQFF. As DNA, the CDR3 is TGTGCCAGCAGTTACGGCGGGGAGCAGTTCTTC.

This clonotype has more than one count but fewer than ten. This chain connects TRBV18 to TRBJ1-4; TRBD1 aligns across 8 bases. CDR1 and CDR2 (germline): KGHSH, LQKENI. This CDR3 contains 15 residues. J was trimmed by 6 bases and V by 6 bases; bases with no gene match: 9. The DNA for the CDR3 is TGTGCCAGCTCGCTTACAGGGGGAGAAGATGAAAAACTGTTTTTT. This encodes CASSLTGGEDEKLFF.

This clonotype has more than one count but fewer than ten. This chain links TRBV20-1 with TRBJ2-1; D perhaps matches TRBD2 (6 bases). The germline gives CDR1 DFQATT, CDR2 SNEGSKA (reference sequence). With 2 bases removed from V and 3 bases from J, the gap between germline ends came to 11 bases. The CDR3 is 14 residues long. In nucleotides, the CDR3 is TGCAGTGCTAGAAGGGACTTACTCTACAATGAGCAGTTCTTC. Amino acids: CSARRDLLYNEQFF.

This clonotype showed up just a few times. The rearrangement links TRBV27 to TRBJ2-1; no firm D call. CDR3 length equals 15 residues. The germline V gene has CDR1 MNHEY and CDR2 SMNVEV (reference sequence). Deletions cut 2 bases from V and 1 base from J, with 9 bases between. This CDR3 is CASSLRIPSYNEQFF. The CDR3, as DNA: TGTGCCAGCAGTTTACGCATTCCTTCCTACAATGAGCAGTTCTTC.

The chain uses TRBV10-2 and TRBJ1-1; the D is unclear. Trimming cost V 8 bases and J 5 bases, with 15 bases left between them. The CDR3 loop spans 13 amino acids. Germline V gene sequence: CDR1 WSHSY, CDR2 SAAADI. In nucleotides, the CDR3 is TGCGCCAGCCTTTCCCAAAGTGGGACTGAAGCTTTCTTT. Its translation is CASLSQSGTEAFF.

The chain carries TRBV7-6 and TRBJ1-4; tentatively, D is TRBD1 (6 bases). V was pared by 5 bases and J by 8 bases, with 15 bases between. The CDR3 runs to 14 residues. From germline, CDR1 is SGHVS and CDR2 FNYEAQ. CDR3 DNA: TGTGCCAGCAGCCAGGGACATAGGCGGGAAAAACTGTTTTTT. It specifies CASSQGHRREKLFF. Filled out from reference TRBV7-6 and TRBJ1-4, the complete variable domain reads GAGVSQSPRYKVTKRGQDVALRCDPISGHVSLYWYRQALGQGPEFLTYFNYEAQQDKSGLPNDRFSAERPEGSISTLTIQRTEQRDSAMYRCASSQGHRREKLFFGSGTQLSVL.

In its sample, this clonotype was seen many times. The chain uses TRBV30 and TRBJ1-1; D call uncertain. V was pared by 3 bases and J by 4 bases, with 6 bases between. This CDR3 is built from 11 residues. Germline lookup yields CDR1 GTSNPN and CDR2 SVGIG (reference sequence). Here the CDR3 reads CAWRVGTEAFF. CDR3 in DNA: TGTGCCTGGAGGGTCGGCACTGAAGCTTTCTTT.

This clonotype appeared many times. J is TRBJ1-5 and V is TRBV2; TRBD1 matches 11 bases. The CDR3 runs 15 residues. CDR1 and CDR2 (germline): SNHLY, FYNNEI. V was clipped by 6 bases and J by 7 bases; unmatched bases: 8. The CDR3, as DNA: TGTGCCAGCAGGGAGGGACAGGGGGTTCTGCAGCCCCAGCATTTT. Its translation is CASREGQGVLQPQHF.

The rearrangement joins TRBV5-8 to TRBJ1-6; D is perhaps TRBD1 (5 bases). V was shortened by 4 bases and J by 7 bases, with 6 bases between the two germline ends. This CDR3 is 12 amino acids long. The germline CDR1 and CDR2 sequences are SGHTS and YDEGEE. This chain's CDR3 is CASSGANSPLHF. The CDR3 nucleotides read TGTGCCAGCAGCGGGGCGAATTCACCCCTCCACTTT.

The table lists this clonotype with a few counts. The chain couples TRBV20-1 to TRBJ2-1; 7 bases are a match to TRBD2. The CDR3 covers 17 residues. Germline V lookup: CDR1 DFQATT, CDR2 SNEGSKA (reference sequence). After removal of 0 bases from V and 4 bases from J, the junction contained 12 bases not matched to a gene. The CDR3 protein is CSARDLRAGRLYNEQFF. The CDR3, as DNA: TGCAGTGCTAGAGATCTTAGAGCGGGACGATTGTACAATGAGCAGTTCTTC.